The TCR beta chain under discussion was sequenced for a study of cytomegalovirus exposure and HLA in healthy donors. Findings and caveats of the study: Reports indicated that the classifier achieved high specificity and sensitivity in diagnosing cytomegalovirus status. A later examination showed that TCR association rates differed by HLA locus, with DRB1 most and HLA-C fewest.

60 Vbeta and 13 Jbeta primers were used in PCR. Produced via immunoSEQ multiplex PCR; TCRdb's table is partial and in-frame only. The table has tens of thousands of clones, 81% seen once. The CDR3 extends over 14 amino acids. The ends were cut back, 8 bases at V and 4 bases at J, with 17 bases in the middle. In germline, CDR1 is SEHNR, CDR2 FQNEAQ (reference sequence). A remark on this clone: The antigen is unknown.

The chain joins TRBV7-9 to TRBJ1-1; maybe TRBD1 (6 bases). This receptor was taken from a human donor in good health. Sequenced material: PBMCs. CDR3 in DNA: TGTGCCAGCGGGTTGACAGGTCCAGGCACTGAAGCTTTCTTT. Translation: CASGLTGPGTEAFF.